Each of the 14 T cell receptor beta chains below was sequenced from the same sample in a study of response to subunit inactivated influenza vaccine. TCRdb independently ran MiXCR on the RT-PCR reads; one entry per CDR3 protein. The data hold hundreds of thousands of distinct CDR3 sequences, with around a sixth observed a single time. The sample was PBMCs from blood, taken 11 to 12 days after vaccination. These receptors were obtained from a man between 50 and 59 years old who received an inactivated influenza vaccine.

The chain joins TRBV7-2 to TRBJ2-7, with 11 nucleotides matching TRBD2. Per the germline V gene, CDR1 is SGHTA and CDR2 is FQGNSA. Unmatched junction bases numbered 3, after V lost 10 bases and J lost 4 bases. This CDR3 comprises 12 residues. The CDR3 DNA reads TGTGCCACCGGGACTAGCGGATACGAGCAGTACTTC. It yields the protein CATGTSGYEQYF.

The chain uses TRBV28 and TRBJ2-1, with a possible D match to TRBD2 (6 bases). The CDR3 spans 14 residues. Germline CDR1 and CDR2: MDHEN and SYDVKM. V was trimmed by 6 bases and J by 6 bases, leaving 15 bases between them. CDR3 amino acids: CASSLASAINEQFF. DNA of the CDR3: TGTGCCAGCAGCCTCGCTAGCGCGATCAATGAGCAGTTCTTC.

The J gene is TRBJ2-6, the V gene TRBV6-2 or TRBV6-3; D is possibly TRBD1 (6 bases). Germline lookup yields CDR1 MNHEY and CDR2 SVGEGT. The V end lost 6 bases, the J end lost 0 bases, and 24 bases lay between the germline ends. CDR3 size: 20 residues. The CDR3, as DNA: TGTGCCAGCAGCCTAATGGACCCCGGGACACATCCCTCTGGGGCCAACGTCCTGACTTTC. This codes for CASSLMDPGTHPSGANVLTF.

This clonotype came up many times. The CDR3 sequence is CASSPGYNSPLHF. In DNA form, the CDR3 reads TGTGCCAGCTCCCCAGGCTATAATTCACCCCTCCACTTT. V and J are TRBV7-2 and TRBJ1-6; D is unclear. V lost 8 bases and J lost 3, with 8 bases in between. The CDR3 sequence is 13 residues long. In germline, CDR1 is SGHTA, CDR2 FQGNSA.

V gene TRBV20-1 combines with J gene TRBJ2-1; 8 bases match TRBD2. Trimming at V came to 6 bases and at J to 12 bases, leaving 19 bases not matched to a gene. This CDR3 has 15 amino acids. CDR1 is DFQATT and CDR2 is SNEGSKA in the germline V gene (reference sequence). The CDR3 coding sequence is TGCAGTGCGACGAATCCGGGACTCGTCCGGGGGGGGCAGTTCTTC. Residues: CSATNPGLVRGGQFF.

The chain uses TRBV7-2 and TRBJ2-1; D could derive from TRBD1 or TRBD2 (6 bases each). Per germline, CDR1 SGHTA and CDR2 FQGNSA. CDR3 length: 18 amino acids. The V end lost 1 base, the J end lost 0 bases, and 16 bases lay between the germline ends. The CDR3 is CASSLGRWGATSYNEQFF. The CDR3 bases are TGTGCCAGCAGCTTAGGGCGGTGGGGGGCTACCTCCTACAATGAGCAGTTCTTC.

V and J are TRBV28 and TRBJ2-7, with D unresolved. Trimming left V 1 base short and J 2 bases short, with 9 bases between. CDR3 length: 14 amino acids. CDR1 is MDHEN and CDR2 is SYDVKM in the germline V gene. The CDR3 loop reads CASSLLLEPYEQYF. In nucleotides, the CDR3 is TGTGCCAGCAGTTTATTGCTAGAACCCTACGAGCAGTACTTC.

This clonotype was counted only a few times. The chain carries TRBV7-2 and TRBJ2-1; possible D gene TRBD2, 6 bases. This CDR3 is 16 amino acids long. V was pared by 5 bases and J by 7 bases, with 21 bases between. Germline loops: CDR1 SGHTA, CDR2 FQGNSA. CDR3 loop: CASSRDSLRFGNEQFF. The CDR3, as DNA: TGTGCCAGCAGCCGGGACTCCCTTCGCTTTGGTAATGAGCAGTTCTTC.

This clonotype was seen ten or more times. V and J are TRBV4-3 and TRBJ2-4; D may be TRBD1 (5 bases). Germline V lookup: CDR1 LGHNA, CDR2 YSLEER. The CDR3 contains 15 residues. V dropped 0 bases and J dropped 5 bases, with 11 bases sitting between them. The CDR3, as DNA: TGCGCCAGCAGCCAAGAGCCAGGGCTACAAAACATTCAGTACTTC. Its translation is CASSQEPGLQNIQYF.

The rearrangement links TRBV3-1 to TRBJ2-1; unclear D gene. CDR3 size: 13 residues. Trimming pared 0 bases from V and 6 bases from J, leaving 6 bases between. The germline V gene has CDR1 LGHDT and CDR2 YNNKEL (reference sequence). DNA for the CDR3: TGTGCCAGCAGCCAAGATTTATCCAATGAGCAGTTCTTC. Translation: CASSQDLSNEQFF.

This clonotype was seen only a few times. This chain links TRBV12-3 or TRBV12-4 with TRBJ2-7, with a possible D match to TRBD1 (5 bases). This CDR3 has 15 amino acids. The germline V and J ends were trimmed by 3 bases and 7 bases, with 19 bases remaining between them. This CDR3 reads CASSFSPGSGEEQYF. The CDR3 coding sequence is TGTGCCAGCAGTTTTTCCCCAGGGTCCGGTGAGGAGCAGTACTTC.

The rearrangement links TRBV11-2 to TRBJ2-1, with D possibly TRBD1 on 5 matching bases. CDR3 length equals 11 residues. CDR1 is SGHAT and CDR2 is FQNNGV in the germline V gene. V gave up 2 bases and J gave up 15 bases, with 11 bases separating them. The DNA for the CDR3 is TGTGCCAGCAGCTTACTGGGGCCAAGGTTCTTC. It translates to CASSLLGPRFF. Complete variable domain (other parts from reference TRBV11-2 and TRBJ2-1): EAGVAQSPRYKIIEKRQSVAFWCNPISGHATLYWYQQILGQGPKLLIQFQNNGVVDDSQLPKDRFSAERLKGVDSTLKIQPAKLEDSAVYLCASSLLGPRFFGPGTRLTVL.

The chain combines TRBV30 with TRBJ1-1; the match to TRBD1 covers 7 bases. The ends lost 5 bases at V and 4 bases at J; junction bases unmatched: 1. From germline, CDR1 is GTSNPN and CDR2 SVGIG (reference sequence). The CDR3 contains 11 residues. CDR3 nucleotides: TGTGCCTGGGCAGGGGGCACTGAAGCTTTCTTT. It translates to CAWAGGTEAFF.

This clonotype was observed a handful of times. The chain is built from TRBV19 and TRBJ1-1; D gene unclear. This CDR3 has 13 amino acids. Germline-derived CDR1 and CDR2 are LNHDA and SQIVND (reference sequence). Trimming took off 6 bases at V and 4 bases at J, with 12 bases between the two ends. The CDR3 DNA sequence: TGTGCCAGTAGCCCGACGGGGAGCACTGAAGCTTTCTTT. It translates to CASSPTGSTEAFF.